Reported below is one T cell receptor (beta chain). The antigen is unknown. Relative to the germline gene, one junction end is altered; a read error may explain this. Germline CDR1 is SNHLY and CDR2 is FYNNEI. The CDR3 consists of 13 residues. The source of the sample is a study of T cell responses to AZD1222 COVID-19 vaccine. Across the study: Second-dose timings of about 4 or about 12 weeks were pooled. Overall study findings and caveats: The donor group comprised mostly white British people and more females; the analysis possibly underestimated clonal diversity.

Clones were sequenced by immunoSEQ multiplex PCR, and TCRdb holds only the in-frame ones, with some missing. Among around 100,000 clones listed, around 86% were seen once. This TCR came from an adult in good health. V is TRBV2 and J is TRBJ1-2; D call uncertain. Sequencing was performed on peripheral blood, taken on day 0 of AZD1222 vaccination. The CDR3 DNA sequence: TGTGCCAGCAGTGAAGCGCGAGGAGGGAGTATAGCCTTC. Translated, it gives CASSEARGGSIAF.